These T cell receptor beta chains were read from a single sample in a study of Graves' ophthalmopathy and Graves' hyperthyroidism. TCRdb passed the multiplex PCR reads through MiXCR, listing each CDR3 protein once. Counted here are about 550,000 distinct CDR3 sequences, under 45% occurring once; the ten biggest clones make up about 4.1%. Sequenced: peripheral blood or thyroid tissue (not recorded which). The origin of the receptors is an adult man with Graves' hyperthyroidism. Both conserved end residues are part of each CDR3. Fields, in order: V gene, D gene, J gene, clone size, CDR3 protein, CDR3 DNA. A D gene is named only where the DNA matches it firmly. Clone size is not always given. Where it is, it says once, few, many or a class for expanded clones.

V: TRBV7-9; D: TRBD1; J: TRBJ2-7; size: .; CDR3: CASSPRTGMDEQYF; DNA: TGTGCCAGCAGTCCGAGGACAGGGATGGACGAGCAGTACTTC
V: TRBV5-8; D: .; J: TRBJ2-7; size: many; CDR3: CASSLEKGAYEQYF; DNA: TGTGCCAGCAGCTTGGAGAAGGGGGCCTACGAGCAGTACTTC
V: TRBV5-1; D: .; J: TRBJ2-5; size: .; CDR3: CASSASGRLTGETQYF; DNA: TGCGCCAGCAGCGCCTCAGGACGTCTTACAGGGGAGACCCAGTACTTC
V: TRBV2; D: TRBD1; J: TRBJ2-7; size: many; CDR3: CASSRGTGTGRSEQYF; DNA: TGTGCCAGCAGTAGAGGAACCGGGACAGGAAGGTCCGAGCAGTACTTC
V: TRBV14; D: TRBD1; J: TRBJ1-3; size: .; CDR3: CASSQDGQGAYGSFGNTIYF; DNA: TGTGCCAGCAGCCAAGATGGGCAGGGGGCATACGGTTCGTTCGGAAACACCATATATTTT
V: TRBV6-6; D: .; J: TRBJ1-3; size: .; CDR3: CASRSIGNTIYF; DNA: TGTGCCAGCAGATCAATTGGAAACACCATATATTTT
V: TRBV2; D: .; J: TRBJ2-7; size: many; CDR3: CASSEDNNYEQYF; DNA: TGTGCCAGCAGTGAGGATAACAACTACGAGCAGTACTTC
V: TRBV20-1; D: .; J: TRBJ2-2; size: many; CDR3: CSALSSDRELFF; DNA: TGCAGTGCTCTCTCCAGTGACCGGGAGCTGTTTTTT
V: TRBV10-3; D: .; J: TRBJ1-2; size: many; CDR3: CAISEVGEDGYTF; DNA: TGTGCCATCAGTGAGGTCGGGGAAGATGGCTACACCTTC
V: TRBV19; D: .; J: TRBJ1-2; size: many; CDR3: CASSKIPADYGYTF; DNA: TGTGCCAGTAGCAAGATCCCGGCGGACTATGGCTACACCTTC
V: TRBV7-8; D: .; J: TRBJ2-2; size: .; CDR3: CASSIGGLGTGEPFF; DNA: TGTGCCAGCAGCATCGGGGGGCTCGGCACCGGGGAGCCGTTTTTT
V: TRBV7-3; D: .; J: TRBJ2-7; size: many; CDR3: CASRSFLSSYEQYF; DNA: TGTGCCAGCAGAAGCTTCCTGAGCTCCTACGAGCAGTACTTC
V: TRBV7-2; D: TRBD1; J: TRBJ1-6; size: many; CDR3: CASSPEGTGLSPLHF; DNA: TGTGCCAGCAGCCCAGAGGGGACAGGGCTCTCACCCCTCCACTTT
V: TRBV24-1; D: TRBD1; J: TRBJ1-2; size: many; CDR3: CATSDSKTGINYGYTF; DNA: TGTGCCACCAGTGATTCAAAGACAGGGATTAACTATGGCTACACCTTC
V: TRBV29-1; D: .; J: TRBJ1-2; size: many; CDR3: CSVALGGYTF; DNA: TGCAGCGTTGCCCTAGGTGGCTACACCTTC
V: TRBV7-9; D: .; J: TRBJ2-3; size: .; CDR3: CASSLAGGLSRDTQYF; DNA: TGTGCCAGCAGCTTAGCGGGGGGGCTAAGTAGAGATACGCAGTATTTT
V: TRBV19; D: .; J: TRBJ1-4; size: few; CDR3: CASSTSPGTAREKLFF; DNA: TGTGCCAGTAGTACCTCCCCCGGGACCGCCCGGGAAAAACTGTTTTTT
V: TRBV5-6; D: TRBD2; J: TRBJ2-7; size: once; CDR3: CASSTRSSGGEQYF; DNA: TGTGCCAGCTCTACCAGATCTAGCGGGGGCGAGCAGTACTTC
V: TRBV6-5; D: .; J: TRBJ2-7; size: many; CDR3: CASSDGYSYEQYF; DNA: TGTGCCAGCAGTGATGGATACTCCTACGAGCAGTACTTC
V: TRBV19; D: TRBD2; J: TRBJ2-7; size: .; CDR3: CASSIAGLAFDEQYF; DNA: TGTGCCAGTAGTATAGCGGGACTAGCGTTTGACGAGCAGTACTTC
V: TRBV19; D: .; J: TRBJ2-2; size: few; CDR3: CASHTGTLNTGELFF; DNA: TGTGCCAGTCACACCGGGACCCTCAACACCGGGGAGCTGTTTTTT
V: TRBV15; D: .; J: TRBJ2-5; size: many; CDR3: CATSNSGSETQYF; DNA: TGTGCCACCAGCAATTCTGGGTCTGAGACCCAGTACTTC
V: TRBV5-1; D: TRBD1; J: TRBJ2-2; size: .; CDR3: CASSLRQGALF; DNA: TGCGCCAGCAGCTTGAGGCAGGGGGCGCTTTTT
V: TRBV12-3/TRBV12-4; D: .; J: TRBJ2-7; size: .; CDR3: CASSTGDLSWEQYF; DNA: TGTGCCAGCAGCACCGGGGACCTTTCTTGGGAGCAGTACTTC
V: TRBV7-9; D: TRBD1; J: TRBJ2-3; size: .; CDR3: CASSMGQGELDTQYF; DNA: TGTGCCAGCAGCATGGGACAGGGGGAATTAGATACGCAGTATTTT
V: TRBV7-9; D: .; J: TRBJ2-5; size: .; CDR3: CASSSLSGQETQYF; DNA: TGTGCCAGCAGCTCTTTATCGGGTCAAGAGACCCAGTACTTC
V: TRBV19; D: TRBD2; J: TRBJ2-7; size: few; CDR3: CDNHRGPGTSGSYEQYF; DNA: TGTGACAACCACCGGGGACCTGGGACTAGCGGGAGCTACGAGCAGTACTTC
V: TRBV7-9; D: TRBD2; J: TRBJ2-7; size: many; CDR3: CASSHFTDSGASYEQYF; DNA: TGTGCCAGCAGTCATTTCACAGATAGCGGGGCATCCTACGAGCAGTACTTC
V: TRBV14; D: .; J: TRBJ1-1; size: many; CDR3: CASSQVSGMNTEAFF; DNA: TGTGCCAGCAGCCAAGTTTCAGGGATGAACACTGAAGCTTTCTTT
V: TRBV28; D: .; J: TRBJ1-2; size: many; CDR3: CASSDPLGDGYTF; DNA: TGTGCCAGCAGCGACCCCTTGGGGGATGGCTACACCTTC
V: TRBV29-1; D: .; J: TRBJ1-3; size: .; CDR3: CSLEGAGNTIYF; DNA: TGCAGCTTAGAAGGGGCTGGAAACACCATATATTTT
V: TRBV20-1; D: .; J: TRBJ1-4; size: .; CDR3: CSAAPGLRDEKLFF; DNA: TGCAGTGCGGCCCCGGGACTGAGGGACGAAAAACTGTTTTTT
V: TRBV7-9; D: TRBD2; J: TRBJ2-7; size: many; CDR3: CASSPSGRASYEQYF; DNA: TGTGCCAGCAGCCCGAGCGGGAGGGCCTCCTACGAGCAGTACTTC
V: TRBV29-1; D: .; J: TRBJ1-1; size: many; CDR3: CSVESGTSDQEAFF; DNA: TGCAGCGTTGAATCTGGGACATCAGATCAAGAAGCTTTCTTT
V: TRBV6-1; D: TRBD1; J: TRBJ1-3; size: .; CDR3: CASRKTGGNTIYF; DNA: TGTGCCAGCAGGAAGACAGGGGGCAACACCATATATTTT
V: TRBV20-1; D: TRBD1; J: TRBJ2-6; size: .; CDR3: CSAPGQGGSGANVLTF; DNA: TGCAGTGCCCCGGGACAGGGGGGCTCTGGGGCCAACGTCCTGACTTTC
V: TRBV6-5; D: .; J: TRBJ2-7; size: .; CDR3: CASSYASGRPDYEQYF; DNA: TGTGCCAGCAGTTACGCGTCAGGACGGCCCGACTACGAGCAGTACTTC
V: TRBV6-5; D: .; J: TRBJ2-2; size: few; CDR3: CASSYSNRFGELFF; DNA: TGTGCCAGCAGTTACTCTAACCGGTTCGGGGAGCTGTTTTTT
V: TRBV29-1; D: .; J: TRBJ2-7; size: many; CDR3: CSVETEVPYEQYF; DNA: TGCAGCGTTGAGACAGAAGTCCCTTACGAGCAGTACTTC
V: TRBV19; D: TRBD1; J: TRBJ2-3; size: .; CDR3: CASSIGQGGFTQYF; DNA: TGTGCCAGTAGTATTGGACAGGGAGGCTTTACGCAGTATTTT
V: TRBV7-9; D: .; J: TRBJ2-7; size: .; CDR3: CASTPRGGGYGQYF; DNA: TGTGCCAGCACCCCCAGAGGGGGAGGCTACGGGCAGTACTTC
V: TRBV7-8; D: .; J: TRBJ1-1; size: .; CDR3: CASSFRIGTEAFF; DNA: TGTGCCAGCAGCTTTCGGATTGGAACTGAAGCTTTCTTT
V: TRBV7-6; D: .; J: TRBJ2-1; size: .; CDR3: CASSLGRTEDYNEQFF; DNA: TGTGCCAGCAGCTTAGGTCGGACAGAAGACTACAATGAGCAGTTCTTC
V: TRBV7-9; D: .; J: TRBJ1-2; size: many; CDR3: CASSLLQGNHYGYTF; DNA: TGTGCCAGCAGCTTACTACAGGGAAACCACTATGGCTACACCTTC
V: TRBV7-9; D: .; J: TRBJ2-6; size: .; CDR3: CAEGLQGAGANVLTF; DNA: TGTGCCGAGGGGCTCCAGGGAGCTGGGGCCAACGTCCTGACTTTC
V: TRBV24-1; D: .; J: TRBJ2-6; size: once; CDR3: CVTSDFNSGANVLTF; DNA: TGTGTCACCAGTGACTTTAATTCTGGGGCCAACGTCCTGACTTTC
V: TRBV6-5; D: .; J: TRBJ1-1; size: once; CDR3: CASTMAGGDTEAFF; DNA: TGTGCCAGCACCATGGCGGGGGGAGACACTGAAGCTTTCTTT
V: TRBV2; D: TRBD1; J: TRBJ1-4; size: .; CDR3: CASSVGDREKLFF; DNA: TGTGCCAGCTCAGTCGGGGACAGGGAAAAACTGTTTTTT
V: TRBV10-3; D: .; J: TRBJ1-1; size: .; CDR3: CAMKGLPNTEAFF; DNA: TGTGCCATGAAGGGACTGCCGAACACTGAAGCTTTCTTT
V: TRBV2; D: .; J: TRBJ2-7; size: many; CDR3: CASSEADRTYEQYF; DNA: TGTGCCAGCAGTGAAGCGGACAGAACCTACGAGCAGTACTTC